This T cell receptor beta chain was sequenced for a study of T-cell reconstitution after alpha-beta-depleted transplantation in children (dated by TCRdb to the mid-2010s). Regarding the research as a whole: T-cell immune reconstitution after TCRalphabeta/CD19-depleted allogeneic hematopoietic cell transplantation in children was quantitatively tracked in the study by means of TCR repertoire profiling.

Libraries were constructed by PCR. Sequencer: Illumina HiSeq 2500. Molecular barcoding was employed in the preparation of TCR libraries, with unique molecular identifiers being used to normalize TCRbeta repertoire quantification. TCRdb trimmed the raw reads at Q25, called clones with MiXCR and kept productive beta chains. Entries that share a CDR3 protein sequence are merged under the most common genes and DNA. Within this sample are about 130,000 distinct CDR3 sequences, with 9.7% of them counted one time only. The ten most abundant clones make up nearly 25% of the sample. Per the publication, the treatment or condition label means: allogeneic hematopoietic cell transplantation with graft depleted of TCRalphabeta T cells and CD19 B cells. The transplant recipients were children given TCRalphabeta/CD19-depleted allogeneic hematopoietic cell grafts. Results the study describes overall, beyond this receptor: Hyperexpanded clone frequencies declined over subsequent months; after one year, T-cell counts and TCRbeta diversity were mostly attributed to newly produced T cells. In some patients, the high TCRbeta diversity seen at day 60 was put down to recipient T cells and intrathymic progenitors that had survived conditioning. About two months after transplant, the apparently early recovery of alphabetaT-cell counts reportedly depended on just several hundred clones that had expanded rapidly and came from non-depleted graft cells.

Between the V and J ends, shortened by 1 base and 6 bases respectively, the junction contains 11 bases. The CDR3, from cysteine to phenylalanine, totals 13 residues. Only the CDR3 DNA is retained, 39 bases long and in frame from the first base. Via the germline V gene, CDR1 is SGHDT and CDR2 YYEEEE. With regard to this clonotype: Its antigen specificity is not known. Base-call qualities are not available, and no considerably larger clone is one nucleotide away.

Recombination joined TRBV5-6 with TRBJ2-7, and possibly TRBD2, on 5 matching bases. The sequence was collected from a girl less than two years old who had a stem cell transplant for combined immunodeficiency, so the T cells may come from the graft donor. The input for sequencing was PBMCs, mostly from graft donor cells, taken 180 days after TCRalphabeta/CD19-depleted stem cell transplant. The DNA sequence reads TGTGCCAGCAGCTTGCTGATAGCGATCGAGCAGTACTTC. The encoded protein is CASSLLIAIEQYF. The variable domain in full, with residues beyond the CDR3 obtained from the reference TRBV5-6 and TRBJ2-7 genes, is DAGVTQSPTHLIKTRGQQVTLRCSPKSGHDTVSWYQQALGQGPQFIFQYYEEEERQRGNFPDRFSGHQFPNYSSELNVNALLLGDSALYLCASSLLIAIEQYFGPGTRLTVT.